Listed below are T cell receptor beta chains from one sample, sequenced in a study of blood T cell repertoires in COVID-19. Profiling relied on immunoSEQ multiplex PCR, and the TCRdb table lists in-frame clones only, not all of them. The sample has about 130,000 clones; roughly 91% are singletons. What was sequenced was peripheral blood. These receptor sequences come from a man in his sixties with COVID-19, enrolled during active disease. CDR3s include the opening cysteine and the closing phenylalanine or tryptophan. D genes are given only for firm matches. Only some rows state a clone size, as once, few, many or a class for expanded clones.

j_call d_call clone_size v_call cdr3_aa cdr3_nt
TRBJ2-5 TRBD2 . TRBV2 CASRGTSGVETQYF TGTGCCAGCAGGGGGACTAGCGGGGTGGAGACCCAGTACTTC
TRBJ1-2 TRBD1 . TRBV24-1 CATSEGGTGLGGYTF TGTGCCACCAGTGAGGGGGGGACAGGCCTGGGTGGCTACACCTTC
TRBJ1-4 . . TRBV7-9 CASSLAQEKLFF TGTGCCAGCAGCCTAGCACAGGAAAAACTGTTTTTT
TRBJ1-1 . . TRBV5-1 CASSLQTPLNTEAFF TGCGCCAGCAGCCTACAGACACCCCTGAACACTGAAGCTTTCTTT
TRBJ2-5 TRBD1 . TRBV18 CASSPRTGVSGETQYF TGTGCCAGCTCACCCAGGACAGGGGTATCAGGAGAGACCCAGTACTTC
TRBJ2-2 . . TRBV18 CASSPPGLRGAGELFF TGTGCCAGCTCACCACCGGGCCTCAGGGGGGCCGGGGAGCTGTTTTTT
TRBJ1-4 . . TRBV6-5 CASSQDASNEKLFF TGTGCCAGCAGCCAGGATGCCTCGAATGAAAAACTGTTTTTT
TRBJ1-1 . . TRBV4-2 CASSRPGQLSNTEAFF TGTGCCAGCAGCCGACCCGGACAGCTCTCAAACACTGAAGCTTTCTTT
TRBJ1-2 TRBD1 . TRBV6-5 CASEDRRNYGYTF TGTGCCAGCGAGGACAGGCGAAACTATGGCTACACCTTC
TRBJ1-6 . . TRBV6-6 CASSYSESPLHF TGTGCCAGCAGTTACTCGGAGTCACCCCTCCACTTT
TRBJ2-3 . . TRBV28 CASEAVDTQYF TGTGCCAGCGAGGCGGTAGATACGCAGTATTTT
TRBJ1-2 . once TRBV14 CASSQGQSYGYTF TGTGCCAGCAGCCAAGGACAGTCCTATGGCTACACCTTC
TRBJ1-5 . . TRBV12-3/TRBV12-4 CASSPRVYQPQHF TGTGCCAGCAGTCCCAGGGTTTATCAGCCCCAGCATTTT
TRBJ1-6 . . TRBV6-5 CASTRQSNSPLHF TGTGCCAGCACGAGGCAGAGTAATTCACCCCTCCACTTT
TRBJ1-3 . . TRBV21-1 CASSDPRTGSPSGNTIYF TGTGCCAGCAGCGACCCTCGGACAGGGTCCCCCTCTGGAAACACCATATATTTT
TRBJ1-1 . . TRBV7-6 CASSLGTANTEAFF TGTGCCAGCAGCTTAGGCACAGCGAACACTGAAGCTTTCTTT
TRBJ2-1 TRBD2 . TRBV3-1/TRBV3-2 CASSQDRASGNEQFF TGTGCCAGCAGCCAAGATCGGGCTAGCGGAAATGAGCAGTTCTTC
TRBJ2-5 . . TRBV5-1 CASRSTGGYQETQYF TGCGCCAGCAGATCCACCGGCGGGTACCAAGAGACCCAGTACTTC
TRBJ1-2 TRBD1 . TRBV25-1 CASSESGRGKFGYTF TGTGCCAGCAGTGAATCTGGCAGGGGGAAGTTTGGCTACACCTTC
TRBJ1-1 . . TRBV7-9 CASSAGPSSTEAFF TGTGCCAGCAGCGCGGGACCATCGAGCACTGAAGCTTTCTTT
TRBJ1-6 . once TRBV6-5 CASSYLNSPLHF TGTGCCAGCAGTTACCTTAATTCACCCCTCCACTTT
TRBJ1-2 TRBD1 . TRBV29-1 CSVEGSGGSNYGYTF TGCAGCGTTGAAGGCTCAGGGGGATCTAACTATGGCTACACCTTC
TRBJ2-1 TRBD1 . TRBV2 CASARDSSYNEQFF TGTGCCAGCGCCAGGGACAGCTCCTACAATGAGCAGTTCTTC
TRBJ2-1 TRBD2 . TRBV3-1/TRBV3-2 CASSQGSAGAEQFF TGTGCCAGCAGCCAAGGATCAGCGGGGGCCGAGCAGTTCTTC
TRBJ1-1 . . TRBV11-2 CASSSPRAGRSNTEAFF TGTGCCAGCAGCTCACCAAGAGCAGGGCGTTCAAACACTGAAGCTTTCTTT
TRBJ1-2 . . TRBV30 CAWSGASSYGYTF TGTGCCTGGAGTGGGGCCAGTAGCTATGGCTACACCTTC
TRBJ1-5 . . TRBV6-5 CASSTGKSNQPQHF TGTGCCAGCAGCACAGGGAAGAGCAATCAGCCCCAGCATTTT
TRBJ1-5 . once TRBV7-9 CASSLGRGMVSNQPQHF TGTGCCAGCAGCTTAGGGCGAGGGATGGTGAGCAATCAGCCCCAGCATTTT
TRBJ2-1 TRBD2 . TRBV5-1 CASSGAGGEFYNEQFF TGCGCCAGCAGCGGCGCGGGGGGCGAATTCTACAATGAGCAGTTCTTC
TRBJ1-6 . . TRBV6-5 CASSLQGVSPLHF TGTGCCAGCAGTTTACAGGGAGTTTCGCCCCTCCACTTT
TRBJ2-5 . . TRBV29-1 CSARGGETQYF TGCAGCGCCCGGGGTGGGGAGACCCAGTACTTC
TRBJ2-5 . . TRBV6-5 CASKGHKYQETQYF TGTGCCAGCAAGGGACATAAGTACCAAGAGACCCAGTACTTC
TRBJ1-1 TRBD1 . TRBV5-1 CASSIQQGAAFF TGCGCCAGCAGCATACAACAGGGGGCCGCTTTCTTT
TRBJ1-2 TRBD1 . TRBV6-5 CASSSIRGTGNYGYTF TGTGCCAGCAGTTCAATCCGAGGGACAGGCAACTATGGCTACACCTTC
TRBJ1-1 TRBD1 many TRBV3-1/TRBV3-2 CASGTVHTEAFF TGTGCTTCCGGGACAGTCCACACTGAAGCTTTCTTT
TRBJ2-5 . . TRBV12-3/TRBV12-4 CASSTPQGEAQYF TGTGCCAGCAGTACACCACAGGGCGAGGCCCAGTACTTC
TRBJ1-5 . . TRBV18 CASSPGVGPQPQHF TGTGCCAGCTCACCTGGTGTGGGGCCCCAGCCCCAGCATTTT
TRBJ2-6 . . TRBV5-1 CASSFQGGLPSGANVLTF TGCGCCAGCAGCTTTCAAGGGGGTCTTCCCTCTGGGGCCAACGTCCTGACTTTC
TRBJ1-2 TRBD1 . TRBV27 CASSLSSGQGARGYTF TGTGCCAGCAGTTTATCGTCGGGGCAGGGGGCTCGTGGCTACACCTTC
TRBJ1-4 . few TRBV5-1 CASSSGTGREKLFF TGCGCCAGCAGCTCAGGCACAGGGCGTGAAAAACTGTTTTTT